This T cell receptor (beta chain) is drawn from a study of blood T cells in healthy people across ages (dated by TCRdb to about 2015). About the full investigation: In model experiments, template switching captured roughly one uniquely barcoded TCR beta cDNA molecule for every two T cells. Age-related changes in TCR beta repertoire diversity were measured in the study by deep sequencing normalized with unique cDNA molecular identifiers. Donors were grouped into four age groups: young (average 16 years), middle-aged (around 39), aged (about 59) and long-lived (about 89). To avoid experimental bias, donors of different ages were distributed randomly across sequencing lanes. Two additional independent replicas of 1 million unique cDNA reads from the same blood draw were analyzed for two donors (one aged 18 to 30 and one aged 80 or older).

Including cysteine and phenylalanine, the CDR3 has 15 amino acids. CDR3 DNA is the only sequence kept; it has 45 bases, read in frame from the first base. V is cut by 4 bases and J by 0 bases, and the space between the germline ends is 10 bases. In the germline V gene, CDR1 corresponds to SGHTA and CDR2 to FQGNSA. This clonotype showed up just a few times. The antigen it recognizes is unknown. No quality values exist for individual bases; no much larger clone is one base distant. Library construction relied on 5' RACE. The sequencer listed for this sample is Illumina HiSeq 2500. A second PCR of about 6 to 12 cycles was run with a J-beta primer mix and a sample-barcoded 5' primer. A template-switch 5' adaptor carrying 12 random nucleotides introduced a unique molecular identifier onto each TCR beta cDNA molecule. At least 2.5 million CDR3-containing paired-end reads were obtained from each sample. The Mint cDNA synthesis kit, primed by a TRBC-specific oligonucleotide, was used to synthesize first-strand cDNA from all RNA. Following uracil-DNA glycosylase treatment, all cDNA underwent a first 18-cycle PCR with the universal primers M1SS and BC2_uni_R. Under the source paper's analysis protocol: For normalization, 1 million high-quality reads, each with a distinct molecular identifier, were randomly selected from each sample. Reads sharing molecular identifiers were discarded rather than binned into consensus sequences. MiTCR, set to a Q25 quality threshold and the strictest error-elimination algorithm, was used for CDR3 identification, clonotype clustering and error correction. Lower-bound total TCR beta diversity was estimated with a nonparametric unseen species model using Euler transformation. TCRdb reran the public reads through fastp at Q25 and MiXCR, keeping productive beta chains. Entries are consolidated by CDR3 protein sequence, retaining the most common genes and DNA. What appears here as the V and J calls and clone size reflects TCRdb's work, not the paper's. The sample table contains 850,000 to 1,100,000 distinct CDR3 sequences; only one count was recorded for roughly two fifths of them. The ten largest clonotypes hold around 13% of the sample.

Study-wide findings and limitations: The CMV infection status of donors was not known, potentially confounding age-related changes in expanded clonotypes. Estimates of total diversity from one million sequenced T cells were regarded as lower bounds and underestimates. There was a strong correlation between observed TCR beta diversity and the percentage of naive T cells measured by flow cytometry. Because profiling used bulk unsorted PBMCs, naive and antigen-experienced compartments could not be compared conclusively. As age increased, observed TCR beta diversity per million T cells dropped in a roughly linear way, and a significant reduction was already evident by age about 40. Compared with the aged group, more naive CD4+ T cells, fewer expanded clones and increased TCR diversity were shown by the long-lived group, suggesting age selection.

Donors were 30 to 45 systemically healthy Caucasian individuals from Russia aged 6 to 90 years. Each donor gave roughly 11 milliliters of peripheral blood, drawn into EDTA-treated Vacutainer tubes. Ficoll-Paque density-gradient centrifugation was used to isolate PBMCs, with at least 6 million obtained per sample. Trizol reagent was used to extract total RNA from the PBMCs, yielding at least 5.5 micrograms per sample. For every donor, an aliquot of PBMCs went through flow cytometry to measure the percentages of naive CD45RAhigh/CD27high T cells. Specimen: blood. This receptor was taken from a young man in good health. The sequence is built from TRBV7-2 and TRBJ1-5, with the D gene uncertain. The CDR3: CASSSQTLSNQPQHF. In nucleotide form, the sequence is TGTGCCAGCAGCTCCCAGACACTTAGCAATCAGCCCCAGCATTTT.